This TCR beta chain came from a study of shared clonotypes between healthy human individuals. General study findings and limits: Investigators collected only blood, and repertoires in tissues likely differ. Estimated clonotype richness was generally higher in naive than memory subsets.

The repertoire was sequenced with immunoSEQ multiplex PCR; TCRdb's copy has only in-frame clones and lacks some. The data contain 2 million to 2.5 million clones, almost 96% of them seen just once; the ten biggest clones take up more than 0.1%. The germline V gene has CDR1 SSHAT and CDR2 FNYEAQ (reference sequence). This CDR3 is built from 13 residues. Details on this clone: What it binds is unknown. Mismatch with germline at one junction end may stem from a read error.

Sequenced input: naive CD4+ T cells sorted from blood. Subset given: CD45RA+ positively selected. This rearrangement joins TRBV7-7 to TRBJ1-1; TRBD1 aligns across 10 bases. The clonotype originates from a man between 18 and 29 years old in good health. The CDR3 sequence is CASSRDRGTEAFF. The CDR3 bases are TGTGCTAGCAGCCGGGACAGGGGAACTGAAGCTTTCTTT.